These T cell receptor beta chains were read from a single sample in a study of shared clonotypes between healthy human individuals. Clones were sequenced by immunoSEQ multiplex PCR, and TCRdb holds only the in-frame ones, with some missing. The sample has millions of clones, approximately 95% seen once. Sequencing input: naive CD4+ T cells from PBMCs. These receptors were collected from a young man in good health. Some clones in this sample may be carry-over from other donors' samples. Each CDR3 is given with its conserved first and last residue. Each record gives: CDR3 DNA, CDR3 protein, V gene, D gene, J gene, clone size. A D gene is named only where the DNA matches it firmly. Only some rows state a clone size, as once, few, many or a class for expanded clones.

TGTGCCAGCAGTCCGGACAGGGGGGGCCACGAGCAGTACTTC,CASSPDRGGHEQYF,TRBV6-6,TRBD1,TRBJ2-7,.
TGTGCCAGTAGCCCTCGGGTAAACTATGGCTACACCTTC,CASSPRVNYGYTF,TRBV19,.,TRBJ1-2,.
TGTGCCAGCAGCGCCCGGACAGGGCATCAGCCCCAGCATTTT,CASSARTGHQPQHF,TRBV11-3,TRBD1,TRBJ1-5,.
TGTGCCAGCAGCTTGGGGTGGGCAGGCGTAGGCCAGCCCCAGCATTTT,CASSLGWAGVGQPQHF,TRBV5-8,.,TRBJ1-5,.
TGTGCCAGCTCACCAGGGGGTCTGGACACTGAAGCTTTCTTT,CASSPGGLDTEAFF,TRBV18,.,TRBJ1-1,.
TGTGCCAGCAGCGCACAGGGCCACGAGCAGTACTTC,CASSAQGHEQYF,TRBV7-9,.,TRBJ2-7,.
TGTGCCAGCAGCTTTGACGGCCGTAGTATAGCTTTCTTT,CASSFDGRSIAFF,TRBV7-9,.,TRBJ1-1,.
TGTGCCAGCAGTTTATCCTGGATGCCACCCGGGGAGCTGTTTTTT,CASSLSWMPPGELFF,TRBV28,.,TRBJ2-2,.
TGTGCCAGCAGTTTAGCGAGAAACACCATATATTTT,CASSLARNTIYF,TRBV28,.,TRBJ1-3,.
TGTGCCAGCAGCTTATGGGGGAATGAGCAGTTCTTC,CASSLWGNEQFF,TRBV7-2,.,TRBJ2-1,.
TGCGCCAGCAGCCCGTTCGGTGGGAACACTGAAGCTTTCTTT,CASSPFGGNTEAFF,TRBV5-1,.,TRBJ1-1,.
TGTGCCTCGAAGGGAGGGGAAGATGGCTACACCTTC,CASKGGEDGYTF,TRBV11-2,.,TRBJ1-2,.
TGTGCCAGCAGCCCCAGCGGGAGGGCTTACAATGAGCAGTTCTTC,CASSPSGRAYNEQFF,TRBV7-9,TRBD2,TRBJ2-1,once
TGTGCCAGCGCGGTAACGAGGGGAATCTTTGGGGCCAACGTCCTGACTTTC,CASAVTRGIFGANVLTF,TRBV7-8,.,TRBJ2-6,.
TGCGCCAGCAGTACGGGACCGTCCTACGAGCAGTACTTC,CASSTGPSYEQYF,TRBV4-1,.,TRBJ2-7,.